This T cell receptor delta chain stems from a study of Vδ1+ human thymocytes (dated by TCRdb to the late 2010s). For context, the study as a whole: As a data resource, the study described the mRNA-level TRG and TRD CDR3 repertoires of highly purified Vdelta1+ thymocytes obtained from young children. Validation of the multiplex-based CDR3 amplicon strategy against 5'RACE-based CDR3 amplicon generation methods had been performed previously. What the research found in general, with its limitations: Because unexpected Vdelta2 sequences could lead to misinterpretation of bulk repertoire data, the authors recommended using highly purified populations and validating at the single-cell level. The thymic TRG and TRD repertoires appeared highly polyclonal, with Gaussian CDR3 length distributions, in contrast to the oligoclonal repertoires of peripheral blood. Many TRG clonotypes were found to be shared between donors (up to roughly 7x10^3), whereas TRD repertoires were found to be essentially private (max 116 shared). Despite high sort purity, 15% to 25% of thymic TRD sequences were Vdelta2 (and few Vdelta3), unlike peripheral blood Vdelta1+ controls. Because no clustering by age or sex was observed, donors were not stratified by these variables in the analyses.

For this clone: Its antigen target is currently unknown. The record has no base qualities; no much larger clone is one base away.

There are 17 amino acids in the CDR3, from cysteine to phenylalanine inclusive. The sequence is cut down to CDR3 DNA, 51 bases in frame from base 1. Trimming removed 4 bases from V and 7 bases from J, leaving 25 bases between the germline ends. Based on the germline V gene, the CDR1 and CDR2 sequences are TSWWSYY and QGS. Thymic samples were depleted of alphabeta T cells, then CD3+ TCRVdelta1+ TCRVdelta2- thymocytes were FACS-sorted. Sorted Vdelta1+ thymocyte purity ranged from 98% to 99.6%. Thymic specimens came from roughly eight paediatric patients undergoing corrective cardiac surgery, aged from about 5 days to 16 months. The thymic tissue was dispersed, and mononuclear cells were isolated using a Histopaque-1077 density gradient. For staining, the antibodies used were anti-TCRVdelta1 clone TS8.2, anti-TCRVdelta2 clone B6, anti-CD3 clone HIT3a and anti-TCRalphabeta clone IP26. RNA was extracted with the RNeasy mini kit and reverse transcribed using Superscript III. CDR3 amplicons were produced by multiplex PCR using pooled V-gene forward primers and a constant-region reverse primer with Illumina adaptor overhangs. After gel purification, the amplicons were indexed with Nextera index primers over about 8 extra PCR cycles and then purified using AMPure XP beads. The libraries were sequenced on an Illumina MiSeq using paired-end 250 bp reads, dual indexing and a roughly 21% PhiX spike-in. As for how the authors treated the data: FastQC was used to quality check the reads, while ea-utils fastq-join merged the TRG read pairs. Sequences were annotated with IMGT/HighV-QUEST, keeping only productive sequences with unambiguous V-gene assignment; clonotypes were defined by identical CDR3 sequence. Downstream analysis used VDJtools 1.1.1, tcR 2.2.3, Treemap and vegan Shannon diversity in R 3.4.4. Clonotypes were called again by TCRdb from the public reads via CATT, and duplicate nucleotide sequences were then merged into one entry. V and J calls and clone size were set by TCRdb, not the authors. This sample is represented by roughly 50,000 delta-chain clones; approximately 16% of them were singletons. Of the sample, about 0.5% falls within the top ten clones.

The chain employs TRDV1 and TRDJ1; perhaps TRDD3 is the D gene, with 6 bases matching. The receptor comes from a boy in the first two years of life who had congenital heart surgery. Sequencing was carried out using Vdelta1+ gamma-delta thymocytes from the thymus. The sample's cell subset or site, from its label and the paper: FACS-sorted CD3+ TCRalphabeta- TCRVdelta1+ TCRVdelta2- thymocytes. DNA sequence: TGTGCTCTTGGGGGGCTTTTCGGGGGACCCTTCTGGGGTAAACTCATCTTT. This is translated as CALGGLFGGPFWGKLIF.